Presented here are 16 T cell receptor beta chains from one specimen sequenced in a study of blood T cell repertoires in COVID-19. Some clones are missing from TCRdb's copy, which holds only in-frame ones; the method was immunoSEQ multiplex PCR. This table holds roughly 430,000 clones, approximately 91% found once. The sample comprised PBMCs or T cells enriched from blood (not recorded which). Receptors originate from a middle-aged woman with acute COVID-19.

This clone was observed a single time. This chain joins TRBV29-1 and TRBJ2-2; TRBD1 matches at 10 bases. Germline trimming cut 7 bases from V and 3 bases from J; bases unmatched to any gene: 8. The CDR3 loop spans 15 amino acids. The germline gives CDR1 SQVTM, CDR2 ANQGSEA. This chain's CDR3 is CSGEGTGEDTGELFF. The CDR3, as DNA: TGCAGCGGCGAAGGGACAGGGGAGGACACCGGGGAGCTGTTTTTT.

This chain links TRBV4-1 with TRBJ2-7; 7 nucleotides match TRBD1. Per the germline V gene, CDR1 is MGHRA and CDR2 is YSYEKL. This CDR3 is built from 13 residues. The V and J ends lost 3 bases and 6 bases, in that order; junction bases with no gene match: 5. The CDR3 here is CASSQDRSREQYF. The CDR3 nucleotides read TGCGCCAGCAGCCAGGACAGGTCACGCGAGCAGTACTTC.

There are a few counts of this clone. CDR3 protein: CAWSVQGGAGELFF. CDR3 in DNA: TGTGCCTGGAGTGTACAAGGGGGGGCCGGGGAGCTGTTTTTT. The chain uses TRBV30 and TRBJ2-2; tentatively, D is TRBD2 (7 bases). Trimming stripped 0 bases from V and 6 bases from J, with 11 bases between. The CDR3 totals 14 residues. The V gene's germline CDR1 is GTSNPN and CDR2 SVGIG (reference sequence).

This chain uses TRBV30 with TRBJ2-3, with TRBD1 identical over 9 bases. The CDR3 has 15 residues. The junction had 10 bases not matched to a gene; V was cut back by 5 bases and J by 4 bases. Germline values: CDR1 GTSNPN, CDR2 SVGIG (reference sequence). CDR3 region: CAWVRVQGAPDTQYF. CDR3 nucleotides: TGTGCCTGGGTCCGCGTACAGGGGGCCCCAGATACGCAGTATTTT.

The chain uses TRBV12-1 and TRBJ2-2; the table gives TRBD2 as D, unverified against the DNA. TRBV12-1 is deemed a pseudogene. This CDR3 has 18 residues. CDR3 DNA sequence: TGTGCCAGCAGCTGGGGACTAGCGGGGGGGCCACGGGTGAGGGAGCTGTTTTTT. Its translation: CASSWGLAGGPRVRELFF.

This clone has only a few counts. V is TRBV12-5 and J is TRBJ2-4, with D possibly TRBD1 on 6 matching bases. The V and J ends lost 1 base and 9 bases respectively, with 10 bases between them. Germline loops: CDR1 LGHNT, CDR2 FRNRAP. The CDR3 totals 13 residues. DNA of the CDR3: TGTGCTAGTGGTTTGGCCGGGACAACCATTCAGTACTTC. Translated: CASGLAGTTIQYF.

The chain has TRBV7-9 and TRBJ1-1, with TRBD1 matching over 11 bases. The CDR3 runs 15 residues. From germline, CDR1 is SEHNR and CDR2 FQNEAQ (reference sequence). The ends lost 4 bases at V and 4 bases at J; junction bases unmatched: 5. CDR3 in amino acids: CASSYTGTGGTEAFF. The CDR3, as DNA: TGTGCCAGCAGCTATACCGGGACAGGGGGCACTGAAGCTTTCTTT.

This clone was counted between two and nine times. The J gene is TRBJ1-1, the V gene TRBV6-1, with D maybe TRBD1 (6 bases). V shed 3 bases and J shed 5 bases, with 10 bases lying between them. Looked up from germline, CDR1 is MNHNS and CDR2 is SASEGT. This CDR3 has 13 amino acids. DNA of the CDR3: TGTGCCAGCAGTGACAGGGGTTGGACTGAAGCTTTCTTT. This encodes CASSDRGWTEAFF.

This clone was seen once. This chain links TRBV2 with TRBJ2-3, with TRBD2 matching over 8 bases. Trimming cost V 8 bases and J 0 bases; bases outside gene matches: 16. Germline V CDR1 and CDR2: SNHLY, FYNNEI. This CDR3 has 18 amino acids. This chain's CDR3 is CASRGGLGGGTSTDTQYF. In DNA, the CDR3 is TGTGCCAGCCGGGGGGGTCTCGGCGGGGGAACTAGCACAGATACGCAGTATTTT.

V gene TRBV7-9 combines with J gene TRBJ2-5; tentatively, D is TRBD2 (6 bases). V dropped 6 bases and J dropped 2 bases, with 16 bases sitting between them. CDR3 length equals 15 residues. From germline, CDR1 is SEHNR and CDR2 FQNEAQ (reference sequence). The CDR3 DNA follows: TGTGCCAGCAGTCCGGAGGGACTGGCTCAAGAGACCCAGTACTTC. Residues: CASSPEGLAQETQYF.

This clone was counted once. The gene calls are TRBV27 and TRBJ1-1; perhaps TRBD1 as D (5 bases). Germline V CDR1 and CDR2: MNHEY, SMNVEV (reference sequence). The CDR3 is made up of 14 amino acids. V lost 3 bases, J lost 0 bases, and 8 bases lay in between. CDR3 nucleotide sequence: TGTGCCAGCAGTTTTGGCAGGGTGAACACTGAAGCTTTCTTT. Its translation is CASSFGRVNTEAFF.

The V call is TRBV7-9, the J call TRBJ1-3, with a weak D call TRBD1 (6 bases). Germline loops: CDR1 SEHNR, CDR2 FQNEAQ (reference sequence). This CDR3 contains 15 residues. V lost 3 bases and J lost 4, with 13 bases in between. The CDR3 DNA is TGTGCCAGCAGCTTCGGACAGCCCGAGGGAAACACCATATATTTT. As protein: CASSFGQPEGNTIYF. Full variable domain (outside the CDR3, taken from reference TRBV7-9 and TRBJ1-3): DTGVSQNPRHKITKRGQNVTFRCDPISEHNRLYWYRQTLGQGPEFLTYFQNEAQLEKSRLLSDRFSAERPKGSFSTLEIQRTEQGDSAMYLCASSFGQPEGNTIYFGEGSWLTVV.

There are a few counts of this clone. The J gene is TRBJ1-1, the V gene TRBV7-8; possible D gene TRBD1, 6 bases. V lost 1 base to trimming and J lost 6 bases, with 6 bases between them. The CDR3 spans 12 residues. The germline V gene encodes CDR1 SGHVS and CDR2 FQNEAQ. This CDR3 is CASSLGTAEAFF. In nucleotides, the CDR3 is TGTGCCAGCAGCTTAGGGACAGCTGAAGCTTTCTTT.

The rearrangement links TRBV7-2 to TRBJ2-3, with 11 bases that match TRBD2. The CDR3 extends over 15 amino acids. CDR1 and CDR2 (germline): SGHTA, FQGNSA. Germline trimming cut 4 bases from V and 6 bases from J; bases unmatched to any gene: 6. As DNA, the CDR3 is TGTGCCAGCAGCTCGCTAGCGGGGGGTGGGGATACGCAGTATTTT. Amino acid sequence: CASSSLAGGGDTQYF. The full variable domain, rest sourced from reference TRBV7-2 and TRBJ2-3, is GAGVSQSPSNKVTEKGKDVELRCDPISGHTALYWYRQSLGQGLEFLIYFQGNSAPDKSGLPSDRFSAERTGGSVSTLTIQRTQQEDSAVYLCASSSLAGGGDTQYFGPGTRLTVL.

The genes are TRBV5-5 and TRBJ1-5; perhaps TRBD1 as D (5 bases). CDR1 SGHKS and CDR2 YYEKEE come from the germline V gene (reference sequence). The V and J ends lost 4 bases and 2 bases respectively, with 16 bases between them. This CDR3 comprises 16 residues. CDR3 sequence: CASSRWVGEGNQPQHF. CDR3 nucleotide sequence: TGTGCCAGCAGCCGGTGGGTAGGGGAGGGCAATCAGCCCCAGCATTTT.

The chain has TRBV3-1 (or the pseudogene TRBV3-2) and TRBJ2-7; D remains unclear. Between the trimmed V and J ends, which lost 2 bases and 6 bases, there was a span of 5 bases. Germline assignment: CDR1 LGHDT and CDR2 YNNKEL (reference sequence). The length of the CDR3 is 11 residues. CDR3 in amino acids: CASSQFGEQYF. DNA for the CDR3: TGTGCCAGCAGCCAATTCGGCGAGCAGTACTTC.